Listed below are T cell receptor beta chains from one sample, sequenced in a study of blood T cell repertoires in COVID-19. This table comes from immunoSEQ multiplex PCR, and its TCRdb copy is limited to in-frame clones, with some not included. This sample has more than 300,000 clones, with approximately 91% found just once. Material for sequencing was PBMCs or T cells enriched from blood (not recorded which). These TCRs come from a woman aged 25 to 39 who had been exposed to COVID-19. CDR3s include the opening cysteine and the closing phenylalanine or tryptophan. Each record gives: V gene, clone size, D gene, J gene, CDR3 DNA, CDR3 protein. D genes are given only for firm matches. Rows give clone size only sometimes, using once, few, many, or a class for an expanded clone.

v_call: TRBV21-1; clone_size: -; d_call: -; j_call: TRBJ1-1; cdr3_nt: TGTGCCAGCAGCAACGGTATATGCACTGAAGCTTTCTTT; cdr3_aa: CASSNGICTEAFF
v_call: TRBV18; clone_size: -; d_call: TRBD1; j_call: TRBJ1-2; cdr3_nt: TGTGCCAGCTCGCGCACAGGGGATTATGGCTACACCTTC; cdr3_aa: CASSRTGDYGYTF
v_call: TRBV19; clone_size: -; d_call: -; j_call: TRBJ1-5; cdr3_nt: TGTGCCAGTAATTTGGGGCGTGGCAATCAGCCCCAGCATTTT; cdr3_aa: CASNLGRGNQPQHF
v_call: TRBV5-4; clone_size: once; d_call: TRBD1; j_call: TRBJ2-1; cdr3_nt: TGTGCCAGCAGCTTAGGGGACAGGGTCTACAATGAGCAGTTCTTC; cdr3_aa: CASSLGDRVYNEQFF
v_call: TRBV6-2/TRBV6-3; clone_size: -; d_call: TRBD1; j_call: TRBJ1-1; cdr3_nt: TGTGCCAGCAGTTACTCGATCGCTAGGGGGCGAGCTGAAGCTTTCTTT; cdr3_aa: CASSYSIARGRAEAFF
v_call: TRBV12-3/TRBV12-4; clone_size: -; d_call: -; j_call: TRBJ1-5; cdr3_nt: TGTGCCACACAACAGGGAGGCAATCAGCCCCAGCATTTT; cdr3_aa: CATQQGGNQPQHF
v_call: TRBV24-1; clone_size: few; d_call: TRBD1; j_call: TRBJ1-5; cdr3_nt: TGTGCCACCCAAAGACAGGGAGTGAATCAGCCCCAGCATTTT; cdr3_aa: CATQRQGVNQPQHF
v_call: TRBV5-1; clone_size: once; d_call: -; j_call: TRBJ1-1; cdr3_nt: TGCGCCAGCAGCTTGCGGGGGGCTGAAGCTTTCTTT; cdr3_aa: CASSLRGAEAFF
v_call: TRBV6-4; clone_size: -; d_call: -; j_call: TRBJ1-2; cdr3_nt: TGTGCCAGCAGTGACGCGGACAGCAACTATGGCTACACCTTC; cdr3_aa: CASSDADSNYGYTF
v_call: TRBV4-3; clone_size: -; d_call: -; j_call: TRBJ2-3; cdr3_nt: TGCGCCAGCAGCCAAGAGTTTTCAGGCGCAGATACGCAGTATTTT; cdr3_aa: CASSQEFSGADTQYF
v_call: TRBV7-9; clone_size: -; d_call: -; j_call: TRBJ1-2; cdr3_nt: TGTGCCAGCAGCTTAGTCCGGGGAGGGGATGGCTACACCTTC; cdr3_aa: CASSLVRGGDGYTF
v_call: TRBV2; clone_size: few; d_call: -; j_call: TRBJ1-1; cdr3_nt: TGTGCCAGCACTAAATCCCATAACACTGAAGCTTTCTTT; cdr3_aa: CASTKSHNTEAFF
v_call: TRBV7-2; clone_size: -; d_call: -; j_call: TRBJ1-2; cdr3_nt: TGTGCCAGCAGGGCAGGGGCTCTCTATGGCTACACCTTC; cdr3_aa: CASRAGALYGYTF
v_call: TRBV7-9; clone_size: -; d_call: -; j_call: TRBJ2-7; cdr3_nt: TGTGCCAGCAGCTCAACAAAGTCTTTCCACGAGCAGTACTTC; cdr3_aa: CASSSTKSFHEQYF
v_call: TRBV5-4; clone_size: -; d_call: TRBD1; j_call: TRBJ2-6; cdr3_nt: TGTGCCAGCAGCACCAGACAGGGGGCCTCTGGCGTCCTGACTTTC; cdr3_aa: CASSTRQGASGVLTF
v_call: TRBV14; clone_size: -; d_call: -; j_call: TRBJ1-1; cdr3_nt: TGTGCCAGCAGCCAAGGGAGGGCCACTGAAGCTTTCTTT; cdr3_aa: CASSQGRATEAFF
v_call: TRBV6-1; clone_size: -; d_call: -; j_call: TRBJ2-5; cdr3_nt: TGTGCCAGCAGTGAAGGACCCCGGGACGGGGGAGAAGGGACCCAGTACTTC; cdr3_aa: CASSEGPRDGGEGTQYF
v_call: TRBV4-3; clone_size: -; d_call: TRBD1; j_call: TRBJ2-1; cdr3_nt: TGCGCCAGCAGCCAAGAACCCGGACAGGGATCCATCGGGGAGCAGTTCTTC; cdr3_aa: CASSQEPGQGSIGEQFF
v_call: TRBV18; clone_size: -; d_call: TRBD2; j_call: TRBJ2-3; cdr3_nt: TGTGCCAGCTCGGGGGACTACCAGACGCAGTATTTT; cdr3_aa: CASSGDYQTQYF
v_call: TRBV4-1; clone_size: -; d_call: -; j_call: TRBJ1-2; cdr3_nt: TGCGCCAGCAGCCAAGAGGGGGGGCGCGGCTACACCTTC; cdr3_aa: CASSQEGGRGYTF
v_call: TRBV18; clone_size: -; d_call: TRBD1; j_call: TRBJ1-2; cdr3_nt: TGTGCCAGCTCACCTCAATTCCAGGACAGGGTGCATGGCTACACCTTC; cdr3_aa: CASSPQFQDRVHGYTF
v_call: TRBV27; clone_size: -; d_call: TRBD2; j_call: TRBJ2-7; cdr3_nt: TGTGCCAGCAGTTTAATTAGCGGGGTTTACGAGCAGTACTTC; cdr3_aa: CASSLISGVYEQYF
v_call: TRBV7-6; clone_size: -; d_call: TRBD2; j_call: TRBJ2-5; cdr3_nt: TGTGCCAGCAGCTTAATCCCCCGGGGCCTAGCGGGGGGCCTAGCACAAGAGACCCAGTACTTC; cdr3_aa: CASSLIPRGLAGGLAQETQYF
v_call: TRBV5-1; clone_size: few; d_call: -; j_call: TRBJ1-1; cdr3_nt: TGCGCCAGCAGCCCCACGGGGGGGCGTAGTGAAGCTTTCTTT; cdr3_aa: CASSPTGGRSEAFF
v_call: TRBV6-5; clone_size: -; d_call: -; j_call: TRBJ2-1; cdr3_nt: TGTGCCAGCAGCTACGGAGGGGCCAATGAGCAGTTCTTC; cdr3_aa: CASSYGGANEQFF
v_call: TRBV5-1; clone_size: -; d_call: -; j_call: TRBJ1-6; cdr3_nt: TGCGCCAGCAGCAGGGACACCGAGTATTCACCCCTCCACTTT; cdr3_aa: CASSRDTEYSPLHF
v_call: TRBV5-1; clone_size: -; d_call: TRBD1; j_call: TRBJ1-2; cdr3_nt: TGCGCCAGCAGCTTGGGACAGGGTGGGCATGGCTACACCTTC; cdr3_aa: CASSLGQGGHGYTF
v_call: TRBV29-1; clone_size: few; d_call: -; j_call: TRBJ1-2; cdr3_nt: TGCAGCGTTGAAGAGGGGGCCTATGGCTACACCTTC; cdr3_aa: CSVEEGAYGYTF
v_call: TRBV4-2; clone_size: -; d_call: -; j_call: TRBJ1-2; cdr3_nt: TGTGCCAGCAGCCAAGACCCCCCAACGGGGATGAACTATGGCTACACCTTC; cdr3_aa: CASSQDPPTGMNYGYTF
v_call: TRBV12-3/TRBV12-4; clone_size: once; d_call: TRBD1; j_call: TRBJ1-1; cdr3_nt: TGTGCCAGCACGGACAGGGGTAGGACTGAAGCTTTCTTT; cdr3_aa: CASTDRGRTEAFF
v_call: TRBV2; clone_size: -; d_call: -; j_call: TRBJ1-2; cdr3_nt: TGTGCCAGCAACATGGGCGTAGTCCGTGGCTACACCTTC; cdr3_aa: CASNMGVVRGYTF
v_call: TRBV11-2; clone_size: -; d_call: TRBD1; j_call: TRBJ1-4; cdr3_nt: TGTGCCAGCAGCTCCAGCTCGACAGGCCAGGGGGGAAAACTGTTTTTT; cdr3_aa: CASSSSSTGQGGKLFF
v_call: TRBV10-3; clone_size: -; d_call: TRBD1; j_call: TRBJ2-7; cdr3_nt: TGTGCCATCAGTGAGGACAGGGTTTCCTACGAGCAGTACTTC; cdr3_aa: CAISEDRVSYEQYF
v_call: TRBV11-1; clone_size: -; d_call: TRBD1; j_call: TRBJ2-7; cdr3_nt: TGTGCCAGCAGCCCCGGACAGGGCGCCTACGAGCAGTACTTC; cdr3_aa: CASSPGQGAYEQYF
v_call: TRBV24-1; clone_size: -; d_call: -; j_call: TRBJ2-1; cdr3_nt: TGTGCCACCAGTGATCAGGGGAGGGGAAACAATGAGCAGTTCTTC; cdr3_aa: CATSDQGRGNNEQFF
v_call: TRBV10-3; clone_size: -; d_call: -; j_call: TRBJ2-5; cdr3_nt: TGTGCCACGGGACTTCCTGAACAAGAGACCCAGTACTTC; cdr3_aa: CATGLPEQETQYF
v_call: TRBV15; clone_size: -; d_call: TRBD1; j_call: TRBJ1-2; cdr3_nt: TGTGCCACCAGCAGAGATCCGACAGGGAGGGGCTACACCTTC; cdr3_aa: CATSRDPTGRGYTF
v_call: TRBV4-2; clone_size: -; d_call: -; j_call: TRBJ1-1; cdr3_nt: TGTGCCAGCAGCCAAGATCGTGGCAGTGGACTCACTGAAGCTTTCTTT; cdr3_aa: CASSQDRGSGLTEAFF
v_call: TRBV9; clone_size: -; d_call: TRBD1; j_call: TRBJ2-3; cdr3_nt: TGTGCCAGCAGCCCCCGACAGGGCCCACGCACAGATACGCAGTATTTT; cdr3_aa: CASSPRQGPRTDTQYF
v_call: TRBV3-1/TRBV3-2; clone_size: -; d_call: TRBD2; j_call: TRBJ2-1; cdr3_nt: TGTGCCAGCAGCCCCGTGGACGGGGGGGACAATGAGCAGTTCTTC; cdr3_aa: CASSPVDGGDNEQFF
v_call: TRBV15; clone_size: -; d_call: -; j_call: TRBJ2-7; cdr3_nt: TGTGCCACCAGCAGAGGGCAGGGGATCGTCTACGAGCAGTACTTC; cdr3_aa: CATSRGQGIVYEQYF
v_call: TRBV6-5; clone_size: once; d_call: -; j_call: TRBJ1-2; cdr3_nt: TGTGCCAGCAGTTACTCTGGACTCCTGAACTATGGCTACACCTTC; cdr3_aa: CASSYSGLLNYGYTF
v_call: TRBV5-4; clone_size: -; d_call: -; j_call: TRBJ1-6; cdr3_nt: TGTGCCAGCAGCGCCGGAGCACCCATCTATTCACCCCTCCACTTT; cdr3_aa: CASSAGAPIYSPLHF
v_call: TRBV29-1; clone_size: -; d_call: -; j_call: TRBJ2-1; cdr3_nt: TGCAGCGTTGAAGACCTTGACAGTTATTACAATGAGCAGTTCTTC; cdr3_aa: CSVEDLDSYYNEQFF
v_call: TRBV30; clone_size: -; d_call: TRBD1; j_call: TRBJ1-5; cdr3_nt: TGTGCCTGGAGTGGCGGGACAGGGAATCAGCCCCAGCATTTT; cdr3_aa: CAWSGGTGNQPQHF
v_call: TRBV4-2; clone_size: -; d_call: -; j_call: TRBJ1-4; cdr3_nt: TGTGCCAGCAGCCAAGATGGCGGCAGGGTAGATGAAAAACTGTTTTTT; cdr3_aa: CASSQDGGRVDEKLFF
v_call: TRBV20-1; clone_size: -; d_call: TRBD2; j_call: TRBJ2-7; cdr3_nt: TGCAGTGCTAGTAACCCGGGGGGAAACTCCTACGAGCAGTACTTC; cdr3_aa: CSASNPGGNSYEQYF